This TCR beta chain is from a study of blood T cell repertoires in COVID-19. The wider study: PBMCs, B-cell-depleted T cells, or T cells were the source of the cDNA or gDNA that made up the material.

In the original analysis: Estimation of nucleated cell counts was performed using reference gene primer amplification. Clones were read by immunoSEQ multiplex PCR, and TCRdb kept only the in-frame ones, dropping some. Clone size and the V and J calls come from that table; the DNA yielded D and trimming. The table lists approximately 210,000 clones, approximately 91% of them singletons. V lost 7 bases and J lost 4; bases outside the gene matches: 3. The CDR3 runs to 13 residues. In germline, CDR1 is SGHRS, CDR2 YFSETQ. The sequenced material came from peripheral blood. This clonotype was obtained from a man aged 40-49 years with acute or convalescent COVID-19. This chain links TRBV5-1 with TRBJ2-2; 8 positions agree with TRBD1. CDR3 DNA: TGCGCCAGCCAGGGGGCGCTCACCGGGGAGCTGTTTTTT. Amino acid sequence: CASQGALTGELFF.